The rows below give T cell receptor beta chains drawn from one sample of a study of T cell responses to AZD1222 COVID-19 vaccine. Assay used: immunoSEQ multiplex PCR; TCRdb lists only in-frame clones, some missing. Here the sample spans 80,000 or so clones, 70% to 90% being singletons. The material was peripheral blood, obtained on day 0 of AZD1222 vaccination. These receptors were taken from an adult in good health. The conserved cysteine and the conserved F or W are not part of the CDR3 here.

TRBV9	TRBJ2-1	ASSPLRLAGSHEQF
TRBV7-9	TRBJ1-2	ASSKIVGQDGYT
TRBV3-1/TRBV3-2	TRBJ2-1	ASSPTGNEQF
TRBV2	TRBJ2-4	ASSVQGGAKNIQY
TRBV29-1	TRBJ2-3	SVGGQSTDTQY
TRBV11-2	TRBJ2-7	ASSSLDRGHNIEQY
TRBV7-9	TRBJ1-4	ASTYTLGDEKLF
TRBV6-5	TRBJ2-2	ASSFAGKNTGELF
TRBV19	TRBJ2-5	ASSTPTGTQY
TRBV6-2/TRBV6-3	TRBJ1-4	ASSFPPDGATNEKLF
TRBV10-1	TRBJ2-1	PTYTGSSYNEQF